This record concerns one T cell receptor beta chain sequence. It lacks a known antigen. No base-level quality is on record; no much larger clone is a single base apart. The CDR3 measures 15 amino acids from cysteine to phenylalanine. Just CDR3 DNA is preserved here, 45 bases in frame from base 1. V loses 7 bases at its end and J loses 4 bases; junction bases beyond the gene matches: 4. CDR1 and CDR2 were assigned from the germline V gene as SNHLY and FYNNEI. This entry is derived from a study of blood T cells in healthy people across ages (dated by TCRdb to the mid-2010s). Context from the whole study: In model experiments, roughly one uniquely barcoded TCR beta cDNA molecule per two T cells was captured by template switching. Four age groups were formed from the donors: young (average roughly 15 years), middle-aged (around 37), aged (around 62) and long-lived (less than 85). Donors of different ages were randomly distributed across sequencing lanes to avoid experimental bias. To track age-related changes in TCR beta repertoire diversity, the study relied on deep sequencing normalized with unique cDNA molecular identifiers. Two additional independent replicas of 1 million unique cDNA reads from the same blood draw were analyzed for two donors (one aged 18 to 30 and one aged 80 or older).

The donors were about 40 Caucasian individuals from Russia, aged 6 to 90 years, who were systemically healthy. Roughly 9.5 milliliters of peripheral blood were drawn from each donor into EDTA-treated Vacutainer tubes. Ficoll-Paque density-gradient centrifugation was used to isolate PBMCs, with at least 6.5 million per sample. Trizol reagent was used to extract total RNA from PBMCs, with at least 5 micrograms per sample. For every donor, an aliquot of PBMCs went through flow cytometry to measure the percentages of naive CD45RAhigh/CD27high T cells. What the authors observed across the whole study: Observed TCR beta diversity per million T cells fell roughly linearly with age, and a significant reduction was already apparent by age roughly 40. Because donor CMV infection status was unknown, age-related changes in expanded clonotypes were potentially confounded. Conclusive comparison of naive and antigen-experienced compartments was prevented by the profiling of bulk unsorted PBMCs. Estimates of total diversity based on one million sequenced T cells were considered lower bounds and underestimates. Compared with the aged group, more naive CD4+ T cells, fewer expanded clones and increased TCR diversity were shown by the long-lived group, suggesting age selection. Observed TCR beta diversity correlated strongly with the percentage of naive T cells measured by flow cytometry.

The library was made by 5' RACE. Sequenced on an Illumina HiSeq 2500. A second about 7 to 12 cycle PCR used a sample-barcoded 5' primer and a J-beta primer mix. A unique molecular identifier was introduced onto each TCR beta cDNA molecule by a template-switch 5' adaptor carrying 12 random nucleotides. Each sample yielded at least 3 million CDR3-containing paired-end reads. All of the RNA was converted into first-strand cDNA using the Mint cDNA synthesis kit, with a TRBC-specific oligonucleotide serving as the primer. Following uracil-DNA glycosylase treatment, a first 18-cycle PCR with universal primers M1SS and BC2_uni_R was performed on all cDNA. The source study handled its data this way. For normalization, 1 million high-quality reads were randomly selected from each sample, with every read carrying a distinct molecular identifier. Reads with shared molecular identifiers were discarded instead of being binned into consensus sequences. MiTCR, with a Q25 quality threshold and the strictest error-elimination algorithm, was used for CDR3 identification, clonotype clustering and error correction. Lower-bound total TCR beta diversity was estimated with a nonparametric unseen species model using Euler transformation. Using fastp at Q25 and MiXCR, TCRdb reprocessed the public reads and kept productive beta chains. When rows share a CDR3 protein, they turn into one entry using the most common DNA and genes. TCRdb, rather than the study authors, made the V and J calls. This sample holds approximately 800,000 distinct CDR3 sequences; around three fifths were observed only once. About a quarter of the sample lies in the top ten.

Material for sequencing was blood. The TCR comes from a man aged 40-55 years in good health. Recombination joined TRBV2 with TRBJ2-5, and 15 junctional nucleotides match TRBD2. The nucleotide sequence is given as TGTGCCAGCATCCGGACTAGCGGGGGGGGAGAGACCCAGTACTTC. This sequence encodes CASIRTSGGGETQYF.